This T cell receptor (beta chain) was obtained from a study of cytomegalovirus exposure and HLA in healthy donors. The CDR3 loop spans 17 amino acids. After removal of 4 bases from V and 1 base from J, the junction contained 10 bases not matched to a gene. Remarks on this clone: The antigen is unknown.

Overall study findings and caveats: An ancestry cluster, one associated with Asian ancestry, reportedly showed fewer N-insertions than the roughly 610-donor mean in a later analysis. Later work associated more than 15,000 TCR beta sequences with HLA alleles at 0.05 false discovery rate. Exclusion applied to some V segments, including TRBV6-2 and TRBV6-3, as they were indistinguishable.

PCR amplification relied on 60 Vbeta primers (plus 13 Jbeta primers). The protocol was immunoSEQ multiplex PCR, while the TCRdb copy is restricted to in-frame clones and leaves out a portion. The data show more than 130,000 clones, more than 70% seen once. The specimen was PBMCs. The chain couples TRBV5-7 to TRBJ1-1, with 10 bases identical to TRBD1. TRBV5-7 is classed as an ORF, of uncertain function. This TCR was recovered from a woman aged 50 to 60 in good health and CMV-seronegative. CDR3 nucleotides: TGTGCCAGCAGCAAGGGGACAGGGGATCGCTCGAACACTGAAGCTTTCTTT. Translation: CASSKGTGDRSNTEAFF.